This T cell receptor (beta chain) emerged from a study of CXCR3-negative and CXCR3-positive naive CD8 T cells. In the case of this clonotype: What it binds is unknown.

Germline CDR1 is SGDLS and CDR2 is YYNGEE. The CDR3 runs 14 residues. UMI-labeled TRB cDNA libraries were prepared by 5' RACE. TCRdb reprocessed the 5' RACE reads; each CDR3 protein has one entry and no DNA is given. The ten top clones account for 0.41%, within a sample of some 130,000 distinct CDR3 sequences. Study-wide results and caveats: Memory CD8+ cells showed much lower diversity, while both naive subsets displayed comparably high diversity. Researchers report that CXCR3-positive naive cells carry more hydrophobic TRB CDR3s than CXCR3-negative naive cells.

This clonotype was sampled from a human donor in good health. Some clones in this sample may be carry-over from other donors' samples. The sequenced sample was naive CXCR3+ CD8+ T cells from blood. Documented subset: CD45RO-CCR7+CD27+CD95- naive CD8+ T cells expressing CXCR3 (TNR3+). V usage is TRBV9 and J usage is TRBJ1-1. The CDR3 spells CASSFGRGGTEAFF.